This TCR beta chain originates from a study of blood T cell repertoires in COVID-19. Study summary: The United States, Italy and Spain provided the acute and convalescent COVID-19 samples. PBMCs, B-cell-depleted T cells, or T cells were the source of the cDNA or gDNA that made up the material.

A COVID-19 case had been met by exposed participants during the 2 weeks before study entry. In the study's own analysis: Amplification of reference gene primers provided the estimated nucleated cell counts. Clones were read by immunoSEQ multiplex PCR, and TCRdb kept only the in-frame ones, dropping some. Clone size and the V and J calls come from that table; the DNA yielded D and trimming. The sample includes over 200,000 clones, around 90% of them seen just once. J gave up 3 bases and V 5 bases, and 6 bases lay outside the gene matches. Germline values: CDR1 MDHEN, CDR2 SYDVKM. The CDR3 is 15 residues long.

The chain is built from TRBV28 and TRBJ2-3; TRBD1 agrees at 9 bases. The sequence was collected from a man younger than 40 who had been exposed to COVID-19. What was sequenced was PBMCs or T cells enriched from blood (not recorded which). The CDR3 DNA reads TGTGCCAGCAGTGGCCGGGACAGGGTGACAGATACGCAGTATTTT. Translation gives CASSGRDRVTDTQYF. The variable domain in full, completed from reference TRBV28 and TRBJ2-3, reads DVKVTQSSRYLVKRTGEKVFLECVQDMDHENMFWYRQDPGLGLRLIYFSYDVKMKEKGDIPEGYSVSREKKERFSLILESASTNQTSMYLCASSGRDRVTDTQYFGPGTRLTVL.